Below are 11 T cell receptor beta chains sequenced from a single sample in a study of shared clonotypes between healthy human individuals (dated by TCRdb to the early 2020s). Library preparation was by the immunoSEQ multiplex PCR assay. Imported from immuneACCESS, the table was reduced by TCRdb to in-frame sequences with V and J called. These copies leave out some clones; in studies compared against another copy, an unresolved V gene accounts for under half, and the cause of the remainder is not known. In all, the sample holds over a million clones, and around 78% of those were seen once. The top ten constitute roughly 0.62% of the sample. Source material: memory CD4+ T cells from PBMCs. This specimen's cell subset or site label, per the study, means: CD45RA-negative fraction. Receptor source: a man younger than 30 in good health. Some clones in this sample may be carry-over from other donors' samples.

Turning to this clone: A much more abundant neighbour one base away suggests this may be a read error. The chain couples TRBV5-1 to TRBJ2-2; D gene ambiguous. This CDR3 is 12 amino acids long. In germline, CDR1 is SGHRS, CDR2 YFSETQ. V lost 0 bases to trimming and J lost 7 bases, with 4 bases between them. The CDR3 DNA reads as TGCGCCAGCAGCTTGGGATTCGGGGAGCTGTTTTTT. Protein product: CASSLGFGELFF.

Regarding this clone: A much larger clone lies one base from this, so it may be a read error. V usage is TRBV30 and J usage is TRBJ2-5; 8 bases align to TRBD2. The J call may be incorrect, as the DNA end agrees better with TRBJ2-7. Looked up from germline, CDR1 is GTSNPN and CDR2 is SVGIG (reference sequence). The CDR3 is made up of 15 amino acids. The CDR3 DNA sequence: TGTGCCTGGACTTTCGGTAGCGGGATCGGCTACGAGCAGTACTTC. Residues: CAWTFGSGIGYEQYF.

The CDR3 DNA reads as TGCGCCAGCAGCTTGGTTGGCGTCTCCTACAATGAGCAGTTCTTC. Residues: CASSLVGVSYNEQFF. This chain joins TRBV5-1 and TRBJ2-1; no definite D call. Germline CDR1 is SGHRS and CDR2 is YFSETQ. The CDR3 loop spans 15 amino acids. Trimming shortened V by 0 bases and J by 0 bases, and 7 bases separated the two germline ends.

CDR3 DNA sequence: TGTGCCAGCTCACCAGCGGCGGCTACCGGGGAGCTGTTTTTT. Translation gives CASSPAAATGELFF. The chain links TRBV18 to TRBJ2-2; no clear D gene. Between the trimmed V and J ends, which lost 2 bases and 5 bases, there was a span of 9 bases. This CDR3 is 14 amino acids long. Germline loops: CDR1 KGHSH, CDR2 LQKENI.

This chain connects TRBV7-2 to TRBJ2-3; no definite D call. The CDR3 runs 12 residues. Trimming shortened V by 5 bases and J by 7 bases, and 10 bases separated the two germline ends. CDR1 and CDR2 (germline): SGHTA, FQGNSA. CDR3 nucleotide sequence: TGTGCCAGCAGCCCCAATGGGCATACGCAGTATTTT. Residues: CASSPNGHTQYF.

The V and J genes are TRBV9 and TRBJ2-7; TRBD2 matches 14 bases. Per germline, CDR1 SGDLS and CDR2 YYNGEE. The junction had 8 bases not matched to a gene; V was cut back by 4 bases and J by 2 bases. This CDR3 has 17 residues. In nucleotides, the CDR3 is TGTGCCAGCAGCCCCGGACTAGCGGGAGGTCGGACCTACGAGCAGTACTTC. The encoded protein is CASSPGLAGGRTYEQYF.

This chain uses TRBV23-1 with TRBJ2-7; 10 nucleotides match TRBD2. Being an ORF, TRBV23-1 has a function that is uncertain. The CDR3 loop spans 16 amino acids. The V segment lost 0 bases and the J segment 3 bases; nucleotides outside the gene matches: 5. This CDR3 reads CASSQSSLAGDYEQYF. The CDR3 DNA sequence: TGCGCCAGCAGTCAATCTTCTCTAGCGGGAGACTACGAGCAGTACTTC.

In the case of this clone: The junction departs from the called germline gene at one end, perhaps through a read error. V gene TRBV18 combines with J gene TRBJ1-3; TRBD1 might be the D (5 bases). Germline V gene data show CDR1 as KGHSH and CDR2 as LQKENI. The CDR3 consists of 19 residues. CDR3 in DNA: TGTGCCGGCTCGACTACTAGGGGCAGAACCCCCGGTGACGGAAACACCATATATTTT. The encoded protein is CAGSTTRGRTPGDGNTIYF. Filled out from reference TRBV18 and TRBJ1-3, the complete variable domain reads NAGVMQNPRHLVRRRGQEARLRCSPMKGHSHVYWYRQLPEEGLKFMVYLQKENIIDESGMPKERFSAEFPKEGPSILRIQQVVRGDSAAYFCAGSTTRGRTPGDGNTIYFGEGSWLTVV.

V usage is TRBV14 and J usage is TRBJ1-4, with 7 bases aligning to TRBD1. CDR3 length: 15 amino acids. J gave up 7 bases and V 1 base, and 6 bases lay outside the gene matches. Germline CDR1 SGHDN, CDR2 FVKESK. The CDR3 DNA follows: TGTGCCAGCAGCCAAGTGGGACAGAGCGCTGAAAAACTGTTTTTT. It specifies CASSQVGQSAEKLFF.

The DNA of the CDR3 is TGCGCCAGCAGCCCCACAGGGGACACCGGGGAGCTGTTTTTT. Encoded protein: CASSPTGDTGELFF. The chain recombines TRBV5-1 with TRBJ2-2; TRBD1 agrees at 7 bases. Trimming at V came to 4 bases and at J to 3 bases, leaving 3 bases not matched to a gene. Per germline, CDR1 SGHRS and CDR2 YFSETQ. The CDR3 has 14 residues. Drawing the rest from reference TRBV5-1 and TRBJ2-2, the complete variable domain is KAGVTQTPRYLIKTRGQQVTLSCSPISGHRSVSWYQQTPGQGLQFLFEYFSETQRNKGNFPGRFSGRQFSNSRSEMNVSTLELGDSALYLCASSPTGDTGELFFGEGSRLTVL.

This chain joins TRBV6-6 and TRBJ2-7; TRBD2 matches at 13 bases. J lost 7 bases, V lost 8 bases, and 11 bases had no gene match. Per the germline V gene, CDR1 is MNHNY and CDR2 is SVGAGI (reference sequence). The CDR3 consists of 15 residues. CDR3 sequence reads: CASANPGLAGYEQYF. CDR3 coding DNA: TGTGCCAGCGCCAATCCGGGACTAGCGGGGTATGAGCAGTACTTC.